This T cell receptor beta chain was captured in a study of beta chain features in type 1 diabetes. On average, the one heparinised blood draw given by each donor was around 120 mL. CDR3 size: 13 residues. Trimming took 6 bases from V and 4 from J, leaving 14 bases between them. Germline lookup yields CDR1 SQVTM and CDR2 ANQGSEA. Sequencing targeted expressed TCRB transcripts, as all isolated RNA had been reverse transcribed. Samples of naive, central memory and regulatory T cells yielded a mean of around 3.7 million reads. This table comes from immunoSEQ multiplex PCR, and its TCRdb copy is limited to in-frame clones, with some not included. The repertoire consists of about 240,000 clones, with 25% to 35% occurring once and the leading ten covering under 5%.

The chain combines TRBV29-1 with TRBJ2-3, with a possible D match to TRBD1 (5 bases). This clonotype was sampled from a man aged 25-40 years in good health. The material sequenced was central memory CD4+ T cells from blood. The CDR3 bases are TGCAGCGTGGCAGGGTCTGGGCCAGATACGCAGTATTTT. Translated: CSVAGSGPDTQYF.